This entry lists 24 T cell receptor beta chains sequenced from one sample in a study of T cells in Graves' hyperthyroidism and ophthalmopathy. The source material, RNA transcripts, was used to amplify TCR beta CDR3 regions. TCR CDR3 underwent first-round RT-PCR with the HTBI primer set. TCRdb re-called the multiplex PCR reads with MiXCR, one entry per CDR3 protein. The table includes about 340,000 distinct CDR3 sequences, under 25% detected once. Material for sequencing was blood. The receptors here all came from a woman in her fifties or sixties with Graves' hyperthyroidism.

V and J are TRBV9 and TRBJ2-1; no clear D gene. The length of the CDR3 is 16 residues. Deletions cut 0 bases from V and 3 bases from J, with 13 bases between. Germline values: CDR1 SGDLS, CDR2 YYNGEE. The chain's CDR3 is CASSVGPQPVYNEQFF. CDR3 bases: TGTGCCAGCAGCGTAGGTCCGCAACCGGTCTACAATGAGCAGTTCTTC.

This clonotype came up many times. The gene calls are TRBV11-2 and TRBJ2-2; 12 bases are shared with TRBD2. The trim removed 6 bases at V and 4 bases at J, leaving 6 bases unmatched. The CDR3 runs 16 residues. Germline V gives CDR1 SGHAT, CDR2 FQNNGV. The CDR3 spells CASRATSGSSTGELFF. In DNA form, the CDR3 reads TGTGCCAGCAGGGCGACTAGCGGGAGCAGCACCGGGGAGCTGTTTTTT.

This clonotype appeared many times. The rearrangement joins TRBV28 to TRBJ2-7; a possible D gene is TRBD1 (6 bases). The CDR3 sequence is 16 residues long. The germline V gene encodes CDR1 MDHEN and CDR2 SYDVKM. The V and J ends lost 4 bases and 3 bases respectively, with 19 bases between them. CDR3 bases: TGTGCCAGCAGTTCCCCGCGTGGGGGACAATACTACGAGCAGTACTTC. Translation gives CASSSPRGGQYYEQYF.

As concerns this clonotype: It may be a read error: a sequence one base away is much more abundant. The chain carries TRBV18 and TRBJ1-2; D remains ambiguous. CDR1 and CDR2 from the germline V gene are KGHSH and LQKENI. The CDR3 is 15 amino acids. The CDR3: CANSPVPAGDYGYTF. In DNA form, the CDR3 reads TGTGCCAACTCACCAGTTCCAGCCGGGGACTATGGCTACACCTTC.

This clonotype was seen a handful of times. This sequence joins TRBV7-9 and TRBJ1-1; D is ambiguous. V shed 2 bases and J shed 3 bases, with 13 bases lying between them. Germline CDR1 is SEHNR and CDR2 is FQNEAQ (reference sequence). This CDR3 comprises 15 residues. This chain's CDR3 is CASSLSGGIHTEAFF. CDR3 nucleotide sequence: TGTGCCAGCAGCTTAAGCGGCGGTATCCACACTGAAGCTTTCTTT.

This chain links TRBV30 with TRBJ2-1; D perhaps matches TRBD2 (5 bases). Trimming pared 2 bases from V and 2 bases from J, leaving 7 bases between. CDR3 length: 13 residues. Germline V gene sequence: CDR1 GTSNPN, CDR2 SVGIG (reference sequence). This chain's CDR3 is CAWSTGTYNEQFF. CDR3 bases: TGTGCCTGGAGTACCGGGACCTACAATGAGCAGTTCTTC.

This clonotype was seen at least ten times. The chain uses TRBV5-5 and TRBJ2-1, with 12 bases lining up with TRBD1. This CDR3 region has 17 residues. The V and J ends lost 6 bases and 8 bases, in that order; junction bases with no gene match: 15. In germline, CDR1 is SGHKS, CDR2 YYEKEE (reference sequence). CDR3 nucleotide sequence: TGTGCCAGCATCATAACGGCTGGGGACAGGGGGCGTCATGAGCAGTTCTTC. Its protein is CASIITAGDRGRHEQFF.

At least ten counts were recorded for this clonotype. V usage is TRBV28 and J usage is TRBJ1-5; perhaps TRBD1 as D (5 bases). The germline CDR1 and CDR2 sequences are MDHEN and SYDVKM. The CDR3 totals 14 residues. V was pared by 2 bases and J by 7 bases, with 12 bases between. CDR3 bases: TGTGCCAGCAGTTTAAGCAGGGACGGCCAGCCCCAGCATTTT. It translates to CASSLSRDGQPQHF.

In its sample, this clonotype was seen many times. The V gene is TRBV28, the J gene TRBJ1-2; 10 bases are a match to TRBD1. The germline gives CDR1 MDHEN, CDR2 SYDVKM. The CDR3 length is 15 residues. The junction had 9 bases not matched to a gene; V was cut back by 6 bases and J by 5 bases. Written as DNA, the CDR3 is TGTGCCAGCAGATCCCATGGGACAGGGGAATATGGCTACACCTTC. Protein product: CASRSHGTGEYGYTF.

This clonotype has a count of ten or more. V usage is TRBV7-9 and J usage is TRBJ2-2; 10 bases are shared with TRBD1. CDR1 is SEHNR, CDR2 FQNEAQ, per germline (reference sequence). The V segment lost 6 bases and the J segment 4 bases; nucleotides outside the gene matches: 5. This CDR3 region has 15 residues. In DNA form, the CDR3 reads TGTGCCAGCAGACCGGGACAGGGGTTCACCGGGGAGCTGTTTTTT. It specifies CASRPGQGFTGELFF.

Many counts were recorded for this clonotype. The chain carries TRBV9 and TRBJ2-6; weak D call: TRBD2 (5 bases). V lost 0 bases, J lost 2 bases, and 15 bases lay in between. CDR3 length: 18 amino acids. Germline V gene sequence: CDR1 SGDLS, CDR2 YYNGEE. CDR3 nucleotides: TGTGCCAGCAGCGTAGGTGGCAGGAGGTTAACTGGGGCCAACGTCCTGACTTTC. It encodes CASSVGGRRLTGANVLTF.

This clonotype was observed at least ten times. The genes are TRBV2 and TRBJ2-6, with a weak D call TRBD1 (7 bases). The V end lost 5 bases, the J end lost 4 bases, and 15 bases lay between the germline ends. The CDR3 loop spans 16 amino acids. CDR1 and CDR2 from the germline V gene are SNHLY and FYNNEI. The CDR3 DNA sequence: TGTGCCAGCAGTAACAGGGGACTCTCGGGGGCCAACGTCCTGACTTTC. Its translation: CASSNRGLSGANVLTF.

This clonotype was detected ten times or more. This chain links TRBV5-1 with TRBJ1-2, with 9 bases aligning to TRBD1. V was pared by 0 bases and J by 3 bases, with 6 bases of the junction left unmatched. CDR1 and CDR2 from the germline V gene are SGHRS and YFSETQ. This CDR3 has 16 amino acids. CDR3 loop: CASSLAYRGRDYGYTF. CDR3 coding DNA: TGCGCCAGCAGCTTGGCATACAGGGGGCGCGACTATGGCTACACCTTC.

This chain joins TRBV5-6 and TRBJ2-3, with a possible D match to TRBD1 (6 bases). V shed 4 bases and J shed 5 bases, with 20 bases lying between them. Germline values: CDR1 SGHDT, CDR2 YYEEEE. The CDR3 runs 16 residues. CDR3 residues: CASSTPRQETGDTQYF. Written as DNA, the CDR3 is TGTGCCAGCAGCACCCCGAGGCAGGAGACAGGAGATACGCAGTATTTT.

The V gene is TRBV2, the J gene TRBJ1-4; D unclear. This CDR3 comprises 11 residues. V was clipped by 7 bases and J by 8 bases, with 8 bases between them. Germline assignment: CDR1 SNHLY and CDR2 FYNNEI. In DNA form, the CDR3 reads TGTGCCAGCATCGTCGAGGAAAAACTGTTTTTT. Its translation: CASIVEEKLFF. Supplemented by reference TRBV2 and TRBJ1-4, the full variable domain reads EPEVTQTPSHQVTQMGQEVILRCVPISNHLYFYWYRQILGQKVEFLVSFYNNEISEKSEIFDDQFSVERPDGSNFTLKIRSTKLEDSAMYFCASIVEEKLFFGSGTQLSVL.

This clonotype was observed many times. The chain employs TRBV5-1 and TRBJ1-1; possible D gene TRBD1, 6 bases. The CDR3 contains 14 residues. The V gene lost 1 base and the J gene lost 5 bases, with 12 bases spanning the gap. Germline values: CDR1 SGHRS, CDR2 YFSETQ. The CDR3 sequence: CASSLSQGRTEAFF. The CDR3, as DNA: TGCGCCAGCAGCTTGAGTCAGGGGCGGACTGAAGCTTTCTTT.

This clonotype appeared many times. This sequence joins TRBV11-2 and TRBJ2-1; D unresolved. The CDR3 has 16 residues. Per germline, CDR1 SGHAT and CDR2 FQNNGV. Trimming left V 5 bases short and J 5 bases short, with 19 bases between. The DNA of the CDR3 is TGTGCCAGCAGCATTACCCATAGTGTCGGCAACAATGAGCAGTTCTTC. It yields the protein CASSITHSVGNNEQFF.

This chain links TRBV24-1 with TRBJ1-6; maybe TRBD1 (6 bases). The V and J ends lost 7 bases and 6 bases respectively, with 12 bases between them. CDR3 length equals 14 residues. Germline-derived CDR1 and CDR2 are KGHDR and SFDVKD. The CDR3 here is CATRGQGANSPLHF. In nucleotides, the CDR3 is TGTGCCACCAGGGGACAAGGAGCTAATTCACCCCTCCACTTT.

This clonotype turned up a few times. The chain couples TRBV9 to TRBJ2-5; D is uncertain. The CDR3 has 14 residues. Germline CDR1 and CDR2: SGDLS and YYNGEE. V was shortened by 4 bases and J by 1 base, with 11 bases between the two germline ends. In DNA, the CDR3 is TGTGCCAGCAGCCCACGACCCTTCCAAGAGACCCAGTACTTC. Translated, it gives CASSPRPFQETQYF.

The table lists this clonotype with many counts. V is TRBV29-1 and J is TRBJ2-2, with D uncertain. The germline CDR1 and CDR2 sequences are SQVTM and ANQGSEA. This CDR3 comprises 14 residues. V was pared by 6 bases and J by 4 bases, with 15 bases between. This CDR3 is CSVVQGPSTGELFF. For the CDR3, the DNA is TGCAGCGTGGTCCAAGGACCCAGCACCGGGGAGCTGTTTTTT.

The gene calls are TRBV19 and TRBJ2-1; D call uncertain. Germline V gene sequence: CDR1 LNHDA, CDR2 SQIVND (reference sequence). Trimming stripped 7 bases from V and 8 bases from J, with 15 bases between. This CDR3 spans 13 amino acids. CDR3 region: CASTDLTKDEQFF. The CDR3 nucleotides read TGTGCCAGTACCGATTTGACAAAAGATGAGCAGTTCTTC.

Many counts were recorded for this clonotype. This chain uses TRBV20-1 with TRBJ2-1; D is uncertain. Germline CDR1 and CDR2: DFQATT and SNEGSKA (reference sequence). The CDR3 runs to 14 residues. Trimming took off 3 bases at V and 8 bases at J, with 17 bases between the two ends. Written as DNA, the CDR3 is TGCAGTGCTAGGACCCCGGATAGGGTGGATGAGCAGTTCTTC. Translation gives CSARTPDRVDEQFF.

In its sample, this clonotype was seen a few times. This chain connects TRBV4-1 to TRBJ2-1, with 8 bases identical to TRBD2. This CDR3 is built from 16 residues. Per germline, CDR1 MGHRA and CDR2 YSYEKL. Losses at the gene ends were 1 base for V and 8 bases for J; bases not matched to a gene: 10. CDR3 in DNA: TGCGCCAGCAGCCAAGCAGGGCGGGAGGATTTTGATGAGCAGTTCTTC. Translation: CASSQAGREDFDEQFF.

The sample holds many counts of this clonotype. The rearrangement links TRBV5-1 to TRBJ1-1, with a tentative D call TRBD1 (6 bases). Trimming pared 0 bases from V and 0 bases from J, leaving 12 bases between. This CDR3 is 16 amino acids long. CDR1 is SGHRS and CDR2 is YFSETQ in the germline V gene. CDR3 amino acids: CASSLEGGLLNTEAFF. CDR3 nucleotides: TGCGCCAGCAGCTTGGAGGGGGGGCTGTTGAACACTGAAGCTTTCTTT.